The rows below give T cell receptor beta chains drawn from one sample of a study of cytotoxic CD8 clonotypes in ibrutinib-treated CLL. The protocol was immunoSEQ multiplex PCR, while the TCRdb copy is restricted to in-frame clones and leaves out a portion. This sample has some 92,000 clones, with approximately 71% found just once. The specimen was PBMCs, collected after 24 months of ibrutinib treatment. Source of these receptors: a human donor with chronic lymphocytic leukemia. Each CDR3 is given with its conserved first and last residue. A D gene is named only where the DNA matches it firmly. Rows may omit the clone size; those that give it use once, few, many or a size class.

>-|TRBV11-3|once|TRBJ1-3
CASSKDRAGNTIYF
TGTGCCAGCAGCAAGGACAGAGCTGGAAACACCATATATTTT
>-|TRBV5-5|once|TRBJ2-2
CASSQTLRDPGLFF
TGTGCCAGCAGCCAGACACTCCGGGATCCCGGGCTGTTTTTT
>TRBD1|TRBV2|-|TRBJ1-2
CASSGTGGWSGYTF
TGTGCCAGCAGTGGGACAGGGGGCTGGAGTGGCTACACCTTC
>-|TRBV5-1|few|TRBJ2-2
CASLGAGELFF
TGCGCCAGCCTGGGGGCCGGGGAGCTGTTTTTT
>-|TRBV18|-|TRBJ1-2
CASSPTDVYGYTF
TGTGCCAGCTCACCAACTGATGTTTATGGCTACACCTTC
>-|TRBV5-6|-|TRBJ2-1
CASSLLHGNEQFF
TGTGCCAGCAGCTTACTACACGGCAATGAGCAGTTCTTC
>TRBD2|TRBV27|once|TRBJ2-1
CASSWEGLAGGYNEQFF
TGTGCCAGCAGTTGGGAGGGACTAGCGGGAGGGTACAATGAGCAGTTCTTC
>-|TRBV10-1|few|TRBJ2-4
CASSESRGTAKNIQYF
TGCGCCAGCAGTGAGTCTAGGGGAACGGCCAAAAACATTCAGTACTTC
>-|TRBV4-2|-|TRBJ2-1
CASSPRQGGNEQFF
TGTGCCAGCAGCCCGCGTCAAGGGGGGAATGAGCAGTTCTTC
>TRBD1|TRBV7-8|once|TRBJ2-5
CASASRTGGLETQYF
TGTGCCAGCGCGTCTCGGACAGGGGGACTCGAGACCCAGTACTTC
>-|TRBV6-4|-|TRBJ2-7
CASSVSEGGQQYF
TGTGCCAGCAGTGTCTCGGAGGGGGGGCAGCAGTACTTC
>-|TRBV5-1|once|TRBJ1-1
CASRPGTLNTEAFF
TGCGCCAGCAGGCCCGGGACCTTGAACACTGAAGCTTTCTTT
>-|TRBV19|-|TRBJ2-7
CASSFGSYEQYF
TGTGCCAGTTCCTTCGGGTCTTACGAGCAGTACTTC
>TRBD1|TRBV19|-|TRBJ2-6
CASSITGAGANVLTF
TGTGCCAGTAGTATAACAGGGGCTGGGGCCAACGTCCTGACTTTC
>TRBD1|TRBV19|-|TRBJ1-3
CASRPLGQLSGNTIYF
TGTGCCAGTAGGCCCCTGGGACAGCTCTCTGGAAACACCATATATTTT
>TRBD1|TRBV5-1|few|TRBJ2-7
CASSLDRGLGEQYF
TGCGCCAGCAGCTTGGACAGGGGGCTTGGCGAGCAGTACTTC
>TRBD2|TRBV7-2|-|TRBJ2-7
CASSYRSGGENEQYF
TGTGCCAGCAGCTATCGTAGCGGGGGGGAAAACGAGCAGTACTTC
>-|TRBV7-9|-|TRBJ1-4
CASSLGGGREKLFF
TGTGCCAGCAGCTTAGGAGGTGGGAGGGAAAAACTGTTTTTT
>TRBD1|TRBV18|once|TRBJ2-7
CASSPGGQLTYEQYF
TGTGCCAGCTCACCAGGGGGACAGCTTACCTACGAGCAGTACTTC
>-|TRBV19|few|TRBJ2-2
CASSLQGGVAGELFF
TGTGCCAGTAGTTTACAGGGTGGAGTAGCCGGGGAGCTGTTTTTT
>TRBD1|TRBV5-1|-|TRBJ1-4
CASSLGAVTGNLNEKLFF
TGCGCCAGCAGCTTGGGTGCCGTGACAGGGAACCTTAATGAAAAACTGTTTTTT
>-|TRBV11-3|-|TRBJ2-3
CASSASAMTDTQYF
TGTGCCAGCAGCGCCTCGGCAATGACAGATACGCAGTATTTT
>TRBD2|TRBV4-1|once|TRBJ2-7
CASSQDLAGLYEQYF
TGCGCCAGCAGCCAAGATTTAGCGGGCCTATACGAGCAGTACTTC
>TRBD1|TRBV7-9|-|TRBJ2-4
CASSLVTGGKNIQYF
TGTGCCAGCAGCTTAGTCACAGGGGGCAAAAACATTCAGTACTTC
>-|TRBV27|few|TRBJ2-7
CASGLKDSFLYEQYF
TGTGCCAGCGGTCTCAAAGACAGTTTCCTCTACGAGCAGTACTTC
>TRBD1|TRBV5-1|-|TRBJ1-2
CASSFQDRARGYTF
TGCGCCAGCAGCTTTCAAGACAGGGCTCGGGGCTACACCTTC
>TRBD1|TRBV4-3|-|TRBJ1-4
CASSQQIPGQGREKLFF
TGCGCCAGCAGCCAACAGATACCGGGACAGGGACGTGAAAAACTGTTTTTT
>-|TRBV28|few|TRBJ1-4
CASSSQGTNEKLFF
TGTGCCAGCAGTTCCCAGGGAACTAATGAAAAACTGTTTTTT
>-|TRBV14|once|TRBJ1-4
CASSQRFNEKLFF
TGTGCCAGCAGCCAAAGGTTTAATGAAAAACTGTTTTTT
>-|TRBV19|-|TRBJ1-2
CASSMGLTYGYTF
TGTGCCAGTAGTATGGGCCTCACCTATGGCTACACCTTC
>-|TRBV5-4|few|TRBJ1-1
CASSTDVDTEAFF
TGTGCCAGCAGCACGGACGTGGACACTGAAGCTTTCTTT
>-|TRBV30|-|TRBJ2-1
CAWSVQQEQFF
TGTGCCTGGAGTGTACAACAGGAGCAGTTCTTC
>TRBD2|TRBV7-9|-|TRBJ2-1
CASSIRLAGRGEQFF
TGTGCCAGCAGCATACGACTAGCGGGACGAGGTGAGCAGTTCTTC